This TCR beta chain was captured by sequencing in a study of T cell responses to AZD1222 COVID-19 vaccine. Germline CDR1 is MNHEY and CDR2 is SVGEGT. Deletions cut 5 bases from V and 8 bases from J, with 13 bases between. This CDR3 has 13 amino acids. In regard to this clone: Its antigen is currently unknown.

Whole-study findings and limits: CD4 TCRs covered the whole spike, strongest at regions 160-218 and 743-854. Reports indicate that nearly half of spike-specific TCRs are directed at unmutated variant regions. Vaccination with two AZD1222 doses was followed by a rise in Spike-specific TCR breadth and depth.

The repertoire was sequenced with immunoSEQ multiplex PCR; TCRdb's copy has only in-frame clones and lacks some. The table has around 160,000 clones, around 94% seen once. Both about-4-week and about-12-week second-dose recipients were combined. The TCR comes from an adult who received the AZD1222 COVID-19 vaccine. Here the sequenced sample was peripheral blood, taken 28 days after the second AZD1222 dose. The chain recombines TRBV6-2 or TRBV6-3 with TRBJ2-1; D may be TRBD1 (6 bases). The CDR3 DNA is TGTGCCAGCAGTCCAGGGGAAACAGATGAGCAGTTCTTC. It specifies CASSPGETDEQFF.